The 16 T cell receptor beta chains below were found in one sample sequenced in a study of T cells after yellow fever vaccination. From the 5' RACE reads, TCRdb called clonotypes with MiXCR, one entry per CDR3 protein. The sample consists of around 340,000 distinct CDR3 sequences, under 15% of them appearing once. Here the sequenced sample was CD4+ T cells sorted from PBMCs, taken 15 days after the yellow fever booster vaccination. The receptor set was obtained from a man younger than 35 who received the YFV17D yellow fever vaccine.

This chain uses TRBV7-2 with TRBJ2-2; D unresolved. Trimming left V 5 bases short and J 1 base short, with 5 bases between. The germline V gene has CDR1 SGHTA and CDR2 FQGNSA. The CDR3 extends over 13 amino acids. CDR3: CASSRQNTGELFF. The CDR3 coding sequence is TGTGCCAGCAGCCGACAGAACACCGGGGAGCTGTTTTTT.

The CDR3 sequence: CASSKERQWQYV. CDR3 in DNA: TGTGCCAGCAGCAAAGAGAGACAGTGGCAGTACGTC. The chain links TRBV21-1 to TRBJ2-7; the table calls TRBD1, which could not be checked here. TRBV21-1 is tagged as a pseudogene. The CDR3 has 12 residues.

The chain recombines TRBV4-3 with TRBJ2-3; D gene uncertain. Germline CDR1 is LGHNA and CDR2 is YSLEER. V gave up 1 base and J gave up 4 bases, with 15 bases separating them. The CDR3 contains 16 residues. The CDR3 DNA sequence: TGCGCCAGCAGCCAAGTAACATTCCCCCCGCCAGATACGCAGTATTTT. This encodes CASSQVTFPPPDTQYF.

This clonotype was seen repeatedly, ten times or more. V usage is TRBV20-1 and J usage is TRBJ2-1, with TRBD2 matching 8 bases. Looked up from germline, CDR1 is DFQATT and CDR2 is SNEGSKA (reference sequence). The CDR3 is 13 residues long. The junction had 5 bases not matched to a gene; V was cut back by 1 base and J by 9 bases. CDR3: CSARGVSGIEQFF. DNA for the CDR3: TGCAGTGCTAGAGGGGTTAGCGGGATTGAGCAGTTCTTC.

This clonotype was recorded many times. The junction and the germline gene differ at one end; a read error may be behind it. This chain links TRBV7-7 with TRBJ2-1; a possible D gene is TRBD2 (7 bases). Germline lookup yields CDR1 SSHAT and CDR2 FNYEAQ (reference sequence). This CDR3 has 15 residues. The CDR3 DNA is TGTGCTAGCAGCTTAGTAGGGGGGGCGAATAATGAGCAGTTCTTC. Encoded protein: CASSLVGGANNEQFF.

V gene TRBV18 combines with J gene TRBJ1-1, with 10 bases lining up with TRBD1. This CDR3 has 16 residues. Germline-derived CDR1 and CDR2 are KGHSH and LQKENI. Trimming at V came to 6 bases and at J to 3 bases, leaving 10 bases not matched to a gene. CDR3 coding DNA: TGTGCCAGCTCTTCCGGGACAGGGGTCGGGTACACTGAAGCTTTCTTT. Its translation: CASSSGTGVGYTEAFF.

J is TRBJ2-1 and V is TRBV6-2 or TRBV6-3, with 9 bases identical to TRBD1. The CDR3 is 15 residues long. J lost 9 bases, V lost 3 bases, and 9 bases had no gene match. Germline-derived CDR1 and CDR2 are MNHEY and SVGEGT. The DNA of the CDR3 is TGTGCCAGCAGTTATAGGACAGGGGTAGTCAGTGAGCAGTTCTTC. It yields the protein CASSYRTGVVSEQFF.

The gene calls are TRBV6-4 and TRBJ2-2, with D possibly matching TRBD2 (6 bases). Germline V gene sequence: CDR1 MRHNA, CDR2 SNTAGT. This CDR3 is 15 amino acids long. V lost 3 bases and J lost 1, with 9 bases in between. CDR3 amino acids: CASSESGGNTGELFF. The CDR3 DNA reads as TGTGCCAGCAGTGAATCCGGGGGGAACACCGGGGAGCTGTTTTTT.

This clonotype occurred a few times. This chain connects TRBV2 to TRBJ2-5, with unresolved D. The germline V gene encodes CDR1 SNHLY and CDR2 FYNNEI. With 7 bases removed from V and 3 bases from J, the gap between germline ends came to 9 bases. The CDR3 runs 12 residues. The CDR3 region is CASTGSEETQYF. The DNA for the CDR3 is TGTGCCAGCACAGGATCCGAAGAGACCCAGTACTTC.

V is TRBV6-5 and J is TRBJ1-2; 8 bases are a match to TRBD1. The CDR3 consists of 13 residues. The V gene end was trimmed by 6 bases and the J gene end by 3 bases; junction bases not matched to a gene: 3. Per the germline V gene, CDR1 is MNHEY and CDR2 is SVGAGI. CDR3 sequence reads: CASSWTGYYGYTF. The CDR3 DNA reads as TGTGCCAGCAGCTGGACAGGGTACTATGGCTACACCTTC.

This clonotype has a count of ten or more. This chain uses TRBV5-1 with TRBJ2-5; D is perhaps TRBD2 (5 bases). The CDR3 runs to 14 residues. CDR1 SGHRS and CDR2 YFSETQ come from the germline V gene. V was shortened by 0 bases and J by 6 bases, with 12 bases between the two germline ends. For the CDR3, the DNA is TGCGCCAGCAGCTTGGCGGAGGCTCCTCAGACCCAGTACTTC. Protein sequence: CASSLAEAPQTQYF.

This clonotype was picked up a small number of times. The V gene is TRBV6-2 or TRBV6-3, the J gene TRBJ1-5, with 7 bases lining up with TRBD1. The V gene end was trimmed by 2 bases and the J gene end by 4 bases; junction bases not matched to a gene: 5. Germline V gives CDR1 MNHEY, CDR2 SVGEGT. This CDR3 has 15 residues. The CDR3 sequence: CASSYRTGQNQPQHF. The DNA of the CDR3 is TGTGCCAGCAGTTACCGGACAGGTCAAAATCAGCCCCAGCATTTT.

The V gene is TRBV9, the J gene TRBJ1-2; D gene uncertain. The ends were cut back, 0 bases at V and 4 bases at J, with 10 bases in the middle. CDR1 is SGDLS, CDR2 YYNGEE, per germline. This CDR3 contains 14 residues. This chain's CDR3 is CASSVAASSYGYTF. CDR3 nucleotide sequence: TGTGCCAGCAGCGTAGCCGCCAGTTCCTATGGCTACACCTTC. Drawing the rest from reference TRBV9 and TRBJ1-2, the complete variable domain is DSGVTQTPKHLITATGQRVTLRCSPRSGDLSVYWYQQSLDQGLQFLIQYYNGEERAKGNILERFSAQQFPDLHSELNLSSLELGDSALYFCASSVAASSYGYTFGSGTRLTVV.

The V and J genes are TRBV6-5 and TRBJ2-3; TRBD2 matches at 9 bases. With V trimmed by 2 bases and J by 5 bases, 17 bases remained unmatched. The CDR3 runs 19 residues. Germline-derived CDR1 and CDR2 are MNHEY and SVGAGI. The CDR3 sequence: CASSYVAGGRIKGRDTQYF. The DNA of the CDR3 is TGTGCCAGCAGTTACGTGGCGGGGGGGCGAATAAAGGGCCGAGATACGCAGTATTTT.

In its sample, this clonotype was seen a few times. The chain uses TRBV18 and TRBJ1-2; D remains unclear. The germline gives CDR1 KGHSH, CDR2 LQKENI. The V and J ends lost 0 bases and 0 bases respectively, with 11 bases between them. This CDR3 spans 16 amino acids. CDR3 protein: CASSPPNGPSNYGYTF. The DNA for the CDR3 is TGTGCCAGCTCACCACCGAACGGCCCTTCTAACTATGGCTACACCTTC.

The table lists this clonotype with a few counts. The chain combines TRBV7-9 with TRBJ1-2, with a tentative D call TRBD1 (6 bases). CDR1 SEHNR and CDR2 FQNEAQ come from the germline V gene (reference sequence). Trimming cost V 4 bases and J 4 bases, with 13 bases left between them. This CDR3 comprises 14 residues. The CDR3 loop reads CASSSIRGGYGYTF. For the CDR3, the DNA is TGTGCCAGCAGCTCCATAAGGGGGGGCTATGGCTACACCTTC.